Following are 5 T cell receptor beta chains from one sample sequenced in a study of identifying expanded T cells in peripheral blood. Repertoires were generated with immunoSEQ multiplex PCR, while TCRdb's copy carries only in-frame clones and drops some. The sample yields around 100,000 clones, over 75% seen once. Sequences were obtained from blood. Receptors were obtained from a person aged 18-70 years in good health.

V gene TRBV5-6 combines with J gene TRBJ2-7, with TRBD1 as a possible D gene (6 bases). Trimming pared 4 bases from V and 3 bases from J, leaving 11 bases between. Germline assignment: CDR1 SGHDT and CDR2 YYEEEE. There are 13 residues in the CDR3. The CDR3 DNA reads as TGTGCCAGCAGCCCCGGGACAAACTACGAGCAGTACTTC. It translates to CASSPGTNYEQYF.

The chain uses TRBV18 and TRBJ1-3, with D unclear. The ends were cut back, 1 base at V and 0 bases at J, with 10 bases in the middle. The germline V gene has CDR1 KGHSH and CDR2 LQKENI. This CDR3 region has 16 residues. CDR3 DNA sequence: TGTGCCAGCTCACCACAGGGTCCCCCCTCTGGAAACACCATATATTTT. Its protein is CASSPQGPPSGNTIYF.

The rearrangement links TRBV5-5 to TRBJ1-3; D is perhaps TRBD1 (5 bases). The germline V gene has CDR1 SGHKS and CDR2 YYEKEE (reference sequence). The CDR3 spans 17 residues. The V end was cut by 1 base, the J end by 1 base, with 15 bases between. CDR3 sequence (DNA): TGTGCCAGCAGCTTGAGGGGAGAGAGGGGATCTGGAAACACCATATATTTT. Translation gives CASSLRGERGSGNTIYF.

The rearrangement joins TRBV30 to TRBJ2-7; 12 bases map to TRBD2. J was trimmed by 0 bases and V by 2 bases; bases with no gene match: 5. The germline CDR1 and CDR2 sequences are GTSNPN and SVGIG (reference sequence). The CDR3 covers 16 residues. The CDR3 sequence: CAWSPGLAGSSYEQYF. The CDR3 DNA is TGTGCCTGGAGTCCCGGACTAGCGGGGAGCTCCTACGAGCAGTACTTC.

The rearrangement joins TRBV6-5 to TRBJ1-2, with D possibly matching TRBD1 (5 bases). The CDR3 runs 14 residues. V lost 2 bases and J 2 bases, leaving 9 bases between the germline ends. Germline V lookup: CDR1 MNHEY, CDR2 SVGAGI. CDR3 nucleotide sequence: TGTGCCAGCAGTTACCGGGGACGGAACTATGGCTACACCTTC. It yields the protein CASSYRGRNYGYTF.